This T cell receptor beta chain was sequenced in a study of cytomegalovirus exposure and HLA in healthy donors. Looking at the study overall: Among 398 genotyped donors, around 80% fell in the Caucasian-associated ancestry cluster. Study outcomes and limitations: The study reported that TCR beta sequences accurately predicted HLA-A and HLA-B alleles in most subjects. The listing of roughly 160 TCR beta chains classed them as cytomegalovirus-associated.

Between the trimmed V and J ends, which lost 1 base and 4 bases, there was a span of 17 bases. The CDR3 length is 16 residues. Germline values: CDR1 SEHNR, CDR2 FQNEAQ (reference sequence). Both 60 Vbeta primers and 13 Jbeta primers went into the PCR. Libraries were prepared by immunoSEQ multiplex PCR; TCRdb keeps only in-frame clonotypes and omits some of them. The sample holds some 120,000 clones, 70% to 80% seen once. This clone was recorded a few times. The antigen remains unidentified. The TCR originated in a woman younger than 35 in good health and CMV-seropositive. The rearrangement joins TRBV7-9 to TRBJ2-7; TRBD2 is a possible D gene (7 bases). Source material: PBMCs. The CDR3 DNA follows: TGTGCCAGCAGCTTAGTTGAGTTGGGGGGGCCGTACGAGCAGTACTTC. Translation gives CASSLVELGGPYEQYF.